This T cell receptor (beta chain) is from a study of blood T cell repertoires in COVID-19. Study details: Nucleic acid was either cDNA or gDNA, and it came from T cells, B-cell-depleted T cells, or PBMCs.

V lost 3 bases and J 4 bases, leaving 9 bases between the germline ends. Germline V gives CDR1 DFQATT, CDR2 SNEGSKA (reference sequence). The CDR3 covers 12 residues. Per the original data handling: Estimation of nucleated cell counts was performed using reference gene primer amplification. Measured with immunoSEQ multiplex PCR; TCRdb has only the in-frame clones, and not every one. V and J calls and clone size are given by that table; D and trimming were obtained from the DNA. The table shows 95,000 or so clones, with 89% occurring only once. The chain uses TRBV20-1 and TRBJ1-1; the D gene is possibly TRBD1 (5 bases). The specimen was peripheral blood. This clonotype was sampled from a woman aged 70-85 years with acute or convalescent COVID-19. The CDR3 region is CSASSGRTEAFF. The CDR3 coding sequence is TGCAGTGCTAGTTCAGGGCGCACTGAAGCTTTCTTT.